The sequence of this TCR beta chain was determined in a study of cytomegalovirus exposure and HLA in healthy donors. The method was immunoSEQ multiplex PCR; TCRdb's version includes in-frame clones alone and lacks a portion of them. Seen here are around 250,000 clones, roughly 90% observed once, and the top ten hold 0.37%. Germline values: CDR1 KGHSH, CDR2 LQKENI. CDR3 length: 15 residues. The trim removed 5 bases at V and 10 bases at J, leaving 10 bases unmatched. The sample comprised PBMCs. The chain is built from TRBV18 and TRBJ1-6, with TRBD1 matching over 8 bases. The clonotype was recovered from a woman aged 18-35 years in good health and CMV-seronegative. CDR3 in amino acids: CASSEGQGTESPLHF. Here the CDR3 DNA reads TGTGCCAGCTCAGAAGGACAGGGTACCGAATCACCCCTCCACTTT.